This T cell receptor (beta chain) was captured by sequencing in a study of cytomegalovirus exposure and HLA in healthy donors. General study points: Exclusion applied to some V segments, including TRBV6-2 and TRBV6-3, as they were indistinguishable.

This clone was counted a single time. Its antigen is not identified. PCR primers comprised 60 Vbeta and 13 Jbeta primers. TCRdb's table, derived via immunoSEQ multiplex PCR, lists solely in-frame clones and lacks some. The table has about 170,000 clones, 75% to 90% seen once. Germline V gene data show CDR1 as SGHNT and CDR2 as YENEEA. CDR3 size: 19 residues. Trimming took 5 bases from V and 0 from J; bases not matched to a gene: 17. This clonotype originated in a boy aged 2 to 9 in good health and CMV-seronegative. The chain couples TRBV11-3 to TRBJ2-7; 9 nucleotides agree with TRBD1. The source material was PBMCs. The CDR3 reads CASSPGTGNLPQSSYEQYF. CDR3 nucleotide sequence: TGTGCCAGCAGCCCCGGGACAGGGAATCTTCCCCAGAGCTCCTACGAGCAGTACTTC.